This T cell receptor (beta chain) was recorded in a study of blood T cell repertoires in COVID-19. Assay: immunoSEQ multiplex PCR; the TCRdb copy retains only in-frame clones and omits some. The sample holds 150,000 to 200,000 clones, over 80% seen once. CDR3 size: 14 residues. J lost 4 bases, V lost 6 bases, and 6 bases had no gene match. Germline V gene data show CDR1 as LNHDA and CDR2 as SQIVND (reference sequence). The specimen was PBMCs or T cells enriched from blood (not recorded which). The chain carries TRBV19 and TRBJ1-2, with TRBD1 matching 9 bases. The source of this sequence is a man between 65 and 85 years old who had been exposed to COVID-19. In DNA form, the CDR3 reads TGTGCCAGTAGCCAAAGGACAGGGGCCTATGGCTACACCTTC. This sequence encodes CASSQRTGAYGYTF.